This T cell receptor beta chain was profiled in a study of human T cells and chemical hapten exposure. Whole-study context: Small pooled library volume differences mainly caused per-sample TCR yield variation.

Study results and caveats: Sensitization with DPC brought no change to TCRs above 1 in 1000 in frequency.

There are 15 residues in the CDR3. Germline CDR1 reads LGHNA; CDR2 reads YNFKEQ. Trimming cost V 4 bases and J 6 bases, with 16 bases left between them. This clonotype came up many times. Its antigen is as yet unknown. The template was total RNA from unfractionated whole blood. Original processing notes: A per-sample median of around 91,000 TCRs was observed, with counts ranging from roughly 20,000 to 750,000. In TCRdb, the 5' RACE reads were re-called with MiXCR into one record per CDR3 protein. The V and J calls follow TCRdb's processing rather than the paper's. This sample has tens of thousands of distinct CDR3 sequences, with more than 7% found just once.

This TCR was sampled from a male donor in good health. The V call is TRBV4-2, the J call TRBJ1-5; a weak D match, TRBD1 (6 bases). The CDR3 loop reads CASSPEESRGQPQHF. The CDR3 bases are TGTGCCAGCAGCCCCGAGGAGTCCAGGGGTCAGCCCCAGCATTTT.